The present TCR beta chain was sequenced within a study of T cell responses to AZD1222 COVID-19 vaccine. Study results and caveats: Variant regions that are unmutated are reportedly the target of nearly half of spike-specific TCRs. Females made up more of the donors, who were largely white British, and clonal diversity may have come out too low.

On this clone: Its antigen is currently unknown.

From germline, CDR1 is SQVTM and CDR2 ANQGSEA. This CDR3 has 10 residues. The V end was cut by 5 bases, the J end by 11 bases, with 13 bases between. The protocol was immunoSEQ multiplex PCR, while the TCRdb copy is restricted to in-frame clones and leaves out a portion. There are 90,000 to 130,000 clones in the sample; approximately 89% occur only once, and 3% to 3.5% lies in the top ten. V usage is TRBV29-1 and J usage is TRBJ2-7, with D perhaps TRBD1 or TRBD2 (5 bases each). This clonotype originated in an adult in good health. Sequencing was performed on peripheral blood, taken on day 0 of MenACWY control vaccination. The CDR3, as DNA: TGCAGCGTTCATCCGGGACCTGAGTACTTC. Translating it yields CSVHPGPEYF.